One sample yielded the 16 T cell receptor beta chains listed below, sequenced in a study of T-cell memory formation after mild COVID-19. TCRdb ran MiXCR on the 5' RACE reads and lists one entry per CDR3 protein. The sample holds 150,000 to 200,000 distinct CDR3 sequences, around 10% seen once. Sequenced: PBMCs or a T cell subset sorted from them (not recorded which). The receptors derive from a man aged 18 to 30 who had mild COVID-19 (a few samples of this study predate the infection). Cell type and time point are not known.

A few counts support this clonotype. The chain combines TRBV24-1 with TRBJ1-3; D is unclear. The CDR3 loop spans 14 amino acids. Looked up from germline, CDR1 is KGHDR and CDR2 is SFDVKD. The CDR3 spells CATPKKDSGNTIYF. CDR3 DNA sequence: TGTGCGACTCCTAAAAAGGACTCTGGAAACACCATATATTTT.

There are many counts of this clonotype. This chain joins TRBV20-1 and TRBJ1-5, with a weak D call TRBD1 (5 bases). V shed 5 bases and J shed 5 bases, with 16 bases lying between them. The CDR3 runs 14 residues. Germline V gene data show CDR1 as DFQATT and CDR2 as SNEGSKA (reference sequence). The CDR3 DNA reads TGCAGTGCTCGCGGGGCGGCGGATGATCAGCCCCAGCATTTT. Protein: CSARGAADDQPQHF.

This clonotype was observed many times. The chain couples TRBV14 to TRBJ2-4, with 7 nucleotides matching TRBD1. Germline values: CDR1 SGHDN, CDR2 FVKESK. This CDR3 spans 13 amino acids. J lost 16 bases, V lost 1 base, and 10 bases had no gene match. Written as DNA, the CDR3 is TGTGCCAGCAGCCAAGGACAGGGCACCCTCGGATACTTC. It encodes CASSQGQGTLGYF.

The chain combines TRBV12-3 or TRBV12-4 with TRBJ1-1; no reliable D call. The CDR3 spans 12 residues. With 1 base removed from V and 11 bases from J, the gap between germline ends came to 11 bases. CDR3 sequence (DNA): TGTGCCAGCAGTTTAGAAGGCCTTGCGGCTTTCTTT. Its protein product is CASSLEGLAAFF.

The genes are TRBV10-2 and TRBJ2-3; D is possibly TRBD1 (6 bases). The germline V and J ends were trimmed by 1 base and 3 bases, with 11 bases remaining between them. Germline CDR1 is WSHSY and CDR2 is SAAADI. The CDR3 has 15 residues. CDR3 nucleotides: TGCGCCAGCAGTGAGTTCCTAAGGGGGACAGATACGCAGTATTTT. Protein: CASSEFLRGTDTQYF.

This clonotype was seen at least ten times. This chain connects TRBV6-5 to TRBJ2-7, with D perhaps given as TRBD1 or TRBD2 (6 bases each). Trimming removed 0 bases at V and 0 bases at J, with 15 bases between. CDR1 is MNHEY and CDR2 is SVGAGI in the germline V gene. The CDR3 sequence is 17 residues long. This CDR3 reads CASSYSMPGAFSYEQYF. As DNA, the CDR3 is TGTGCCAGCAGTTACTCGATGCCGGGGGCTTTCTCCTACGAGCAGTACTTC.

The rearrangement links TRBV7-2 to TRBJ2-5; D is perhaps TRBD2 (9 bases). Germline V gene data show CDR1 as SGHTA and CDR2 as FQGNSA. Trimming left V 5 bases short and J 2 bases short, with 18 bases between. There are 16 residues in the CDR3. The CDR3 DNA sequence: TGTGCCAGCAGCACCCAGGGGGCGGGGGGGCAAGAGACCCAGTACTTC. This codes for CASSTQGAGGQETQYF. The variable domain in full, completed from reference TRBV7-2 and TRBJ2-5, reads GAGVSQSPSNKVTEKGKDVELRCDPISGHTALYWYRQSLGQGLEFLIYFQGNSAPDKSGLPSDRFSAERTGGSVSTLTIQRTQQEDSAVYLCASSTQGAGGQETQYFGPGTRLLVL.

CDR3 residues: CASSLGGPSQETQYF. The DNA for the CDR3 is TGTGCCAGCAGCTTAGGGGGGCCGTCCCAAGAGACCCAGTACTTC. The chain has TRBV7-9 and TRBJ2-5; tentative D call: TRBD1 (6 bases). The V and J ends lost 1 base and 1 base respectively, with 10 bases between them. Germline V gives CDR1 SEHNR, CDR2 FQNEAQ (reference sequence). The length of the CDR3 is 15 residues.

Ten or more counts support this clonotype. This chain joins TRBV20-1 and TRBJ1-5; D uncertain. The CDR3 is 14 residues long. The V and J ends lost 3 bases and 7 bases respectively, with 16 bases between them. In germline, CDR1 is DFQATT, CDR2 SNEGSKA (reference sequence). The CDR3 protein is CSASQPDLYQPQHF. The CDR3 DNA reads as TGCAGTGCTAGTCAACCGGATCTTTACCAGCCCCAGCATTTT.

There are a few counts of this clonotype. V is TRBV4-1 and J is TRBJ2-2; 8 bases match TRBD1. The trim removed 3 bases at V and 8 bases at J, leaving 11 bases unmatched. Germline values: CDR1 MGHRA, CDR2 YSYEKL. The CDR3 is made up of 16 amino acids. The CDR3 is CASSHPRTGPAGELFF. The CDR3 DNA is TGCGCCAGCAGCCATCCACGGACAGGGCCTGCGGGGGAGCTGTTTTTT.

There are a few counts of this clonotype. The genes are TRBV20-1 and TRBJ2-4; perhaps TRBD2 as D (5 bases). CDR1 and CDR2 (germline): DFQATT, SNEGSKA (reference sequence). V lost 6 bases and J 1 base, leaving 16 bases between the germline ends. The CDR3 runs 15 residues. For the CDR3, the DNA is TGCAGTGCGTATAGTCCGGGGTTGGCCAAAAACATTCAGTACTTC. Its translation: CSAYSPGLAKNIQYF.

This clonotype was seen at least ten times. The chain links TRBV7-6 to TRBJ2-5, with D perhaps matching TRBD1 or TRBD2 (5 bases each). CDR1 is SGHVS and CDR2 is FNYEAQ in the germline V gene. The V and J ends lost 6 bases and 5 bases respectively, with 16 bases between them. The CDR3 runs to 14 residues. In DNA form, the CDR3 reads TGTGCCAGCAGACGGGACCTCAGGGAGGAGACCCAGTACTTC. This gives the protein CASRRDLREETQYF.

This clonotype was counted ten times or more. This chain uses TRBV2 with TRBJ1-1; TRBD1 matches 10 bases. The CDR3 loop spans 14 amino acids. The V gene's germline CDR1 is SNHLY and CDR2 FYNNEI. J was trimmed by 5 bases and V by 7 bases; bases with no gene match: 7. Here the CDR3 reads CASTSGTGVTEAFF. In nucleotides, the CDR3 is TGTGCCAGCACCTCCGGGACAGGGGTAACTGAAGCTTTCTTT.

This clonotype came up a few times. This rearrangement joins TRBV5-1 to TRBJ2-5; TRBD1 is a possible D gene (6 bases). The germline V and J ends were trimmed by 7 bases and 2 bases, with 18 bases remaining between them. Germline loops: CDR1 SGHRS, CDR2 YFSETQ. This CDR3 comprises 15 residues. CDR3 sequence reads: CASRRMGDTQETQYF. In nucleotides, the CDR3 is TGCGCCAGCCGCCGGATGGGGGACACTCAAGAGACCCAGTACTTC.

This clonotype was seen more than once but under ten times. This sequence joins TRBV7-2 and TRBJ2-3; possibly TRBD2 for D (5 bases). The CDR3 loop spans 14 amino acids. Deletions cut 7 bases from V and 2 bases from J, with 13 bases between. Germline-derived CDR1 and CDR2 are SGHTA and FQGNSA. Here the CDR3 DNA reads TGTGCCAGCACCCGAGGAGGCTACACAGATACGCAGTATTTT. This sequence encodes CASTRGGYTDTQYF.

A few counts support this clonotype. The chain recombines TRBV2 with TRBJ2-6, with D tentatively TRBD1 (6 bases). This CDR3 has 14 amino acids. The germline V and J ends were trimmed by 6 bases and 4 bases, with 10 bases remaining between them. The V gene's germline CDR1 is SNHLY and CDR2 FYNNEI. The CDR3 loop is CASRSGEGANVLTF. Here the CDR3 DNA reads TGTGCCAGCAGATCAGGGGAAGGGGCCAACGTCCTGACTTTC.